This is a list of T cell receptor beta chains from one sample in a study of blood T cell repertoires in COVID-19. Libraries were prepared by immunoSEQ multiplex PCR; TCRdb keeps only in-frame clonotypes and omits some of them. The sample has about 68,000 clones; 80% to 90% are singletons. The source material was peripheral blood. The receptors were sampled from a man in his thirties or forties with acute or convalescent COVID-19. Both conserved end residues are part of each CDR3. Fields, in order: J gene, D gene, V gene, clone size, CDR3 DNA, CDR3 protein. D genes are given only for firm matches. Rows give clone size only sometimes, using once, few, many, or a class for an expanded clone.

>TRBJ2-1|-|TRBV1|-
TGCACCAGCAGCCAAGATCGGCGTAAGCGGGAGCCCTACAATGAGCAGTTCTTC
CTSSQDRRKREPYNEQFF
>TRBJ2-1|-|TRBV6-6|-
TGTGCCACCGCGAATGAGCAGTTCTTC
CATANEQFF
>TRBJ1-6|TRBD1|TRBV19|-
TGTGCCAGTAGTACAGGACAGGGGCGATCACCCCTCCACTTT
CASSTGQGRSPLHF
>TRBJ2-1|-|TRBV19|-
TGTGCCAGTACCAAGACTGGCAGCTCCTACAATGAGCAGTTCTTC
CASTKTGSSYNEQFF
>TRBJ2-3|-|TRBV7-3|-
TGTGCCAGCAGCCCGGGCACAGATACGCAGTATTTT
CASSPGTDTQYF
>TRBJ1-5|-|TRBV7-8|-
TGTGCCAGCAGCTCCGACAGTCCCCAGGGGTCCCAGCATTTT
CASSSDSPQGSQHF
>TRBJ2-5|-|TRBV4-3|-
TGCGCCAGCAGCCAAGAAGGGGGAGGACTAGGACGATGGGGGCAAGAGACCCAGTACTTC
CASSQEGGGLGRWGQETQYF
>TRBJ2-7|-|TRBV3-1/TRBV3-2|-
TGTGCCAGCAGCCAAGACCCGGGAGAGATCTACGAGCAGTACTTC
CASSQDPGEIYEQYF
>TRBJ1-5|-|TRBV19|-
TGTGCCAGTACGGGGTCAGGGACAATCTCATCGGCCCAGCATTTT
CASTGSGTISSAQHF
>TRBJ1-3|-|TRBV30|-
TGTGCCTGGAATTCAGGGCTTGGAAACACCATATATTTT
CAWNSGLGNTIYF
>TRBJ1-3|-|TRBV28|-
TGTGCCAGCAGTCCCGGGGTAGCGGACACCATATATTTT
CASSPGVADTIYF
>TRBJ2-7|-|TRBV5-6|-
TGTGCCAGCAGCTTCGGCTCCTACGAGCAGTACTTC
CASSFGSYEQYF
>TRBJ1-1|-|TRBV7-2|-
TGTGCCAGCAGCTTAATTGCTGGTATTTCGGGGGTGAGGTTGACTGAAGCTTTCTTT
CASSLIAGISGVRLTEAFF
>TRBJ2-7|TRBD1|TRBV6-5|once
TGTGCCAGCAGTTCCAGGGACAGAGTCTACGAGCAGTACTTC
CASSSRDRVYEQYF
>TRBJ2-7|-|TRBV7-9|-
TGTGCCAGCAGCTTAAAGGGGGAGCAGTACTTC
CASSLKGEQYF
>TRBJ1-2|-|TRBV29-1|-
TGCAGCGTTGGCGGGATGGTTGGCTACACCTTC
CSVGGMVGYTF
>TRBJ2-7|TRBD1|TRBV19|-
TGTGCCAGTAGTATTCCAGGGGGCACACGGGAGCAGTACTTC
CASSIPGGTREQYF
>TRBJ2-3|-|TRBV10-2|once
TGCGCCAGCAGTGACGGGAGCTCCACAGATACGCAGTATTTT
CASSDGSSTDTQYF
>TRBJ2-7|-|TRBV3-1/TRBV3-2|-
TGTGCCAGCAGCCTCTCTAGGACTATCGACGAGCAGTACTTC
CASSLSRTIDEQYF
>TRBJ2-3|-|TRBV9|-
TGTGCCAGCAGCGTAGAAGGGGCTAGCACAGATACGCAGTATTTT
CASSVEGASTDTQYF
>TRBJ1-3|-|TRBV6-4|-
TGTGCCAGCATAAAGACAGGCACCAGCTCTGGAAACACCATATATTTT
CASIKTGTSSGNTIYF
>TRBJ2-4|TRBD1|TRBV5-6|few
TGTGCCAGCAGCTCCGGGACAGGGTCCTTCGTGAGGCTTGTAATTCAGTACTTC
CASSSGTGSFVRLVIQYF
>TRBJ2-5|-|TRBV4-1|once
TGCGCCGGCAGCCAAGATTGGTATGGGGTCGCGGGTTCGGAGACCCAGTACTTC
CAGSQDWYGVAGSETQYF
>TRBJ1-1|-|TRBV6-5|-
TGTGCCAGCACTCTGAACACTGAAGCTTTCTTT
CASTLNTEAFF